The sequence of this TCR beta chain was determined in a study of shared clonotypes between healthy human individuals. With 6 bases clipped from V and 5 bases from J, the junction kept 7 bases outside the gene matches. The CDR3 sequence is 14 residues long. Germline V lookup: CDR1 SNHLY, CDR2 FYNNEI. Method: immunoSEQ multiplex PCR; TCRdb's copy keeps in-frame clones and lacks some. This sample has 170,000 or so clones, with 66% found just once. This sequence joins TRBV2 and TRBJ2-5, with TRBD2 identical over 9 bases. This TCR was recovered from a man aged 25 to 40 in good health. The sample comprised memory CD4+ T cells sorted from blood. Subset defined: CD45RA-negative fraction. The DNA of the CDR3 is TGTGCCAGCAGGGTAGCGGGAGCAGGGGAGACCCAGTACTTC. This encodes CASRVAGAGETQYF. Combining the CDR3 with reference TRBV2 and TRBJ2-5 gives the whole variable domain EPEVTQTPSHQVTQMGQEVILRCVPISNHLYFYWYRQILGQKVEFLVSFYNNEISEKSEIFDDQFSVERPDGSNFTLKIRSTKLEDSAMYFCASRVAGAGETQYFGPGTRLLVL.